Below, one T cell receptor (beta chain) is given with its context. This sample was included in a study of blood T cell repertoires in COVID-19. Study overall: The United States, Italy and Spain were the sources of the acute and convalescent COVID-19 samples. Nucleic acid was either cDNA or gDNA, and it came from T cells, B-cell-depleted T cells, or PBMCs.

This CDR3 has 12 amino acids. Trimming pared 5 bases from V and 8 bases from J, leaving 12 bases between. Germline V lookup: CDR1 SNHLY, CDR2 FYNNEI. Original processing methods: Cell counts per sample came from amplifying reference gene primers. This table comes from immunoSEQ multiplex PCR, and its TCRdb copy is limited to in-frame clones, with some not included. V and J calls and clone size come straight from that table; D and trimming were deduced from the DNA. The repertoire has about 260,000 clones, around four fifths of them found once; the top ten carry 4% to 4.5%. This rearrangement joins TRBV2 to TRBJ1-2, with D possibly TRBD1 on 6 matching bases. The sample was peripheral blood. The clonotype was recovered from a man aged 55 to 70 with acute or convalescent COVID-19. This CDR3 reads CASSLQGQGYTF. The DNA of the CDR3 is TGTGCCAGCAGTTTACAGGGCCAGGGCTACACCTTC.